The 29 T cell receptor beta chains in this list originate from one sample, sequenced in a study of CD8+CD57+ T cells in acquired aplastic anemia. Patients chosen for sequencing had shown CD8+CD57+ cell expansion by flow cytometry. The use of genomic DNA as template underpinned the TCR beta VDJ and CDR3 profiling. MiXCR was run by TCRdb on the reads, yielding one entry per CDR3 protein. The table has about 240,000 distinct CDR3 sequences, 45% to 50% seen once; the top ten hold about 8.3%. Sequenced input: sorted CD4+, CD8+, or CD8+CD57+ T cells (not recorded which) from PBMCs. These receptors were collected from a human donor with aplastic anemia.

This clonotype was observed a few times. CDR3 nucleotide sequence: TGTGCCAGCAGTTTTTGGGGGAGGGACAATGAGCAGTTCTTC. Protein product: CASSFWGRDNEQFF. The gene calls are TRBV27 and TRBJ2-1, with 7 bases aligning to TRBD2. Unmatched junction bases numbered 4, after V lost 3 bases and J lost 5 bases. Germline-derived CDR1 and CDR2 are MNHEY and SMNVEV (reference sequence). This CDR3 is 14 amino acids long.

A single count supports this clonotype. The V and J genes are TRBV7-6 and TRBJ2-7; TRBD1 matches 9 bases. The CDR3 spans 13 residues. Germline V gives CDR1 SGHVS, CDR2 FNYEAQ. Trimming cost V 5 bases and J 5 bases; bases outside gene matches: 4. The CDR3 region has the DNA TGTGCCAGCAGCGTTGGGACAGGGAACGAGCAGTACTTC. Its protein is CASSVGTGNEQYF.

The chain carries TRBV7-6 and TRBJ2-3; the match to TRBD1 covers 8 bases. Unmatched junction bases numbered 17, after V lost 7 bases and J lost 11 bases. The germline CDR1 and CDR2 sequences are SGHVS and FNYEAQ. The CDR3 spans 15 residues. The CDR3 protein is CASNTGQGKINEQYF. In DNA form, the CDR3 reads TGTGCCAGCAATACAGGACAGGGAAAGATTAATGAGCAGTATTTT.

This clonotype was seen only a few times. J is TRBJ2-1 and V is TRBV19, with 12 bases aligning to TRBD2. The CDR3 runs to 16 residues. CDR1 LNHDA and CDR2 SQIVND come from the germline V gene (reference sequence). J gave up 4 bases and V 1 base, and 2 bases lay outside the gene matches. CDR3 DNA: TGTGCCAGTAGTATAGTAGGGACTAGCGGGTACAATGAGCAGTTCTTC. Its protein product is CASSIVGTSGYNEQFF.

The chain is built from TRBV6-2 or TRBV6-3 and TRBJ2-3; D might be TRBD2 (7 bases). V was clipped by 5 bases and J by 4 bases, with 22 bases between them. This CDR3 region has 17 residues. The germline V gene has CDR1 MNHEY and CDR2 SVGEGT. CDR3 coding DNA: TGTGCCAGCAGTCCCTCGGGTGGGGGGGGGCCGGCAGATACGCAGTATTTT. As protein: CASSPSGGGGPADTQYF.

The chain combines TRBV29-1 with TRBJ2-1; 11 nucleotides align to TRBD2. There are 15 residues in the CDR3. Germline V gives CDR1 SQVTM, CDR2 ANQGSEA. The trim removed 0 bases at V and 7 bases at J, leaving 5 bases unmatched. CDR3 coding DNA: TGCAGCGTTGAAGATGGACTAGCGGGCGGTAATGAGCAGTTCTTC. Protein product: CSVEDGLAGGNEQFF.

The genes are TRBV20-1 and TRBJ2-2; D might be TRBD1 or TRBD2, each matching 5 bases. The germline CDR1 and CDR2 sequences are DFQATT and SNEGSKA (reference sequence). The CDR3 sequence is 14 residues long. The V end was cut by 3 bases, the J end by 0 bases, with 8 bases between. CDR3 sequence reads: CSASGASNTGELFF. DNA of the CDR3: TGCAGTGCTAGCGGGGCCTCGAACACCGGGGAGCTGTTTTTT.

This chain uses TRBV11-1 with TRBJ2-3, with D possibly TRBD1 on 6 matching bases. The length of the CDR3 is 14 residues. V lost 5 bases and J lost 1, with 10 bases in between. Germline values: CDR1 SGHAT, CDR2 FQDESV (reference sequence). The CDR3 nucleotides read TGTGCCAGCAGCCCCGGACAGCGCACAGATACGCAGTATTTT. It yields the protein CASSPGQRTDTQYF.

V gene TRBV25-1 combines with J gene TRBJ1-1; D is undetermined. This CDR3 has 13 residues. Trimming shortened V by 10 bases and J by 1 base, and 13 bases separated the two germline ends. CDR1 is MGHDK, CDR2 SYGVNS, per germline. CDR3 region: CATRTPGNTEAFF. The CDR3 bases are TGTGCCACCCGAACCCCAGGGAACACTGAAGCTTTCTTT.

On this clonotype: The missing conserved phenylalanine or tryptophan at the end of this CDR3 makes a read error likely. The V gene is TRBV14, the J gene TRBJ2-2, with D maybe TRBD1 (5 bases). Germline V gene lookup returns CDR1 SGHDN and CDR2 FVKESK. The CDR3 is 16 amino acids. CDR3 coding DNA: TGTGCCAGCAGCTCCCTTAGACAGCCGAACACCAGGGAGCTGTTTCTT. Protein: CASSSLRQPNTRELFL.

V usage is TRBV5-1 and J usage is TRBJ1-2; D is undetermined. V was shortened by 3 bases and J by 4 bases, with 10 bases between the two germline ends. The CDR3 runs 13 residues. Per the germline V gene, CDR1 is SGHRS and CDR2 is YFSETQ. Here the CDR3 reads CASSSESFYGYTF. The CDR3 nucleotides read TGCGCCAGCAGCTCGGAGAGCTTCTATGGCTACACCTTC.

This clonotype was seen a handful of times. J is TRBJ1-2 and V is TRBV10-3; 8 bases fit TRBD1. CDR3 length equals 15 residues. In germline, CDR1 is ENHRY, CDR2 SYGVKD. V was clipped by 8 bases and J by 3 bases; unmatched bases: 11. The CDR3 DNA follows: TGTGCCATCTCTAGCGGTCAGGGGGCGGACTATGGCTACACCTTC. It is translated as CAISSGQGADYGYTF.

The J gene is TRBJ1-1, the V gene TRBV9; possibly TRBD1 for D (5 bases). The CDR3 has 14 amino acids. Trimming removed 4 bases at V and 5 bases at J, with 15 bases between. Germline CDR1 and CDR2: SGDLS and YYNGEE. Here the CDR3 DNA reads TGTGCCAGCAGCCCCCGGGACCGACTAACTGAAGCTTTCTTT. Its translation is CASSPRDRLTEAFF.

V usage is TRBV28 and J usage is TRBJ2-7, with D uncertain. From germline, CDR1 is MDHEN and CDR2 SYDVKM. CDR3 length: 15 amino acids. V was clipped by 7 bases and J by 2 bases, with 18 bases between them. This CDR3 is CASTSYSTSTYEQYF. The CDR3 coding sequence is TGTGCCAGCACTTCTTACAGCACATCGACCTACGAGCAGTACTTC.

V gene TRBV19 combines with J gene TRBJ2-5; 13 nucleotides line up with TRBD2. This CDR3 spans 15 amino acids. V was pared by 5 bases and J by 5 bases, with 5 bases of the junction left unmatched. The germline V gene has CDR1 LNHDA and CDR2 SQIVND (reference sequence). CDR3 coding DNA: TGTGCCAGTAGTGGGGGACTAGCGGGGCGGGAGACCCAGTACTTC. The encoded protein is CASSGGLAGRETQYF.

Of note for this clonotype: A much larger clone differs by one base, so this may be a read error. The chain is built from TRBV11-2 and TRBJ2-1; TRBD2 aligns across 7 bases. In germline, CDR1 is SGHAT, CDR2 FQNNGV. The CDR3 sequence is 17 residues long. The CDR3 nucleotides read TGTGCCAGCAGCTCTCATGGGGAGCTAGCGGACTACGATGAGCAGTTCTTC. This encodes CASSSHGELADYDEQFF.

This clonotype turned up a few times. The chain couples TRBV4-2 to TRBJ2-6; no clear D. Trimming pared 3 bases from V and 0 bases from J, leaving 15 bases between. The germline gives CDR1 LGHNA, CDR2 YNFKEQ. This CDR3 is 18 amino acids long. The CDR3 loop reads CASSHPGPFLSGANVLTF. In DNA form, the CDR3 reads TGTGCCAGCAGCCATCCCGGGCCGTTCCTCTCTGGGGCCAACGTCCTGACTTTC.

On this clonotype itself: A much larger clone sits a single nucleotide away, making a read error possible. This chain links TRBV5-1 with TRBJ2-3; 10 positions agree with TRBD2. CDR1 and CDR2 (germline): SGHRS, YFSETQ. The CDR3 totals 16 residues. CDR3 DNA sequence: TGCGCCAGCAGCTTGGAAGCTAGCGGGAGCACAGATACGCGGTATTTT. Encoded protein: CASSLEASGSTDTRYF.

Points on this clonotype: One base away lies a much larger clone, so this may be a sequencing read error. This chain connects TRBV2 to TRBJ2-2; 10 bases fit TRBD1. CDR3 length: 15 amino acids. CDR1 is SNHLY and CDR2 is FYNNEI in the germline V gene. CDR3 loop: CASNSDRGITGELLF. The CDR3 nucleotides read TGTGCCAGCAATTCGGACAGGGGGATCACCGGGGAGCTGCTTTTT.

On this clonotype: A much larger clone is a single base away; this may be a read error. The rearrangement links TRBV24-1 to TRBJ2-3, with D perhaps matching TRBD1 (5 bases). The CDR3 covers 13 residues. Per the germline V gene, CDR1 is KGHDR and CDR2 is SFDVKD. Trimming removed 6 bases from V and 3 bases from J, with 9 bases in between. The chain's CDR3 is CATSRQLTDTQYF. CDR3 in DNA: TGTGCCACCAGTAGACAGCTTACAGATACGCAGTATTTT.

The V call is TRBV25-1, the J call TRBJ2-5; possibly TRBD1 for D (5 bases). The CDR3 extends over 14 amino acids. V was trimmed by 4 bases and J by 1 base, leaving 10 bases between them. The germline gives CDR1 MGHDK, CDR2 SYGVNS. The chain's CDR3 is CASSGDSSQETQYF. For the CDR3, the DNA is TGTGCCAGCAGTGGAGACAGCAGCCAAGAGACCCAGTACTTC. The whole variable domain, filled in from reference TRBV25-1 and TRBJ2-5, reads EADIYQTPRYLVIGTGKKITLECSQTMGHDKMYWYQQDPGMELHLIHYSYGVNSTEKGDLSSESTVSRIRTEHFPLTLESARPSHTSQYLCASSGDSSQETQYFGPGTRLLVL.

The V call is TRBV27, the J call TRBJ1-1, with no clear D. Germline assignment: CDR1 MNHEY and CDR2 SMNVEV (reference sequence). CDR3 length: 14 residues. V shed 5 bases and J shed 2 bases, with 12 bases lying between them. CDR3 in DNA: TGTGCCAGCAGTACCTGGCGCCGCAACACTGAAGCTTTCTTT. Residues: CASSTWRRNTEAFF.

The chain is built from TRBV20-1 and TRBJ2-5, with a tentative D call TRBD2 (5 bases). The CDR3 length is 15 residues. Germline V gene lookup returns CDR1 DFQATT and CDR2 SNEGSKA (reference sequence). The V and J ends lost 5 bases and 2 bases respectively, with 18 bases between them. CDR3 DNA: TGCAGTGCTCGCCTTTCGGGGAGAGCTCAAGAGACCCAGTACTTC. Amino acid sequence: CSARLSGRAQETQYF.

The sample holds many counts of this clonotype. The chain carries TRBV27 and TRBJ2-5, with 8 bases identical to TRBD2. Germline V lookup: CDR1 MNHEY, CDR2 SMNVEV (reference sequence). With 3 bases clipped from V and 6 bases from J, the junction kept 6 bases outside the gene matches. The CDR3 covers 14 residues. CDR3 region: CASSFLSGNKTQYF. CDR3 bases: TGTGCCAGCAGTTTCCTTAGCGGGAACAAGACCCAGTACTTC.

This clonotype was seen at least ten times. The J gene is TRBJ2-7, the V gene TRBV15; TRBD1 matches 7 bases. The CDR3 contains 14 residues. Germline V lookup: CDR1 LNHNV, CDR2 YYDKDF (reference sequence). V lost 4 bases, J lost 2 bases, and 5 bases stayed unmatched. The CDR3 sequence is CATSTPGQTYEQYF. For the CDR3, the DNA is TGTGCCACCAGCACCCCGGGACAGACCTACGAGCAGTACTTC. Full variable domain (outside the CDR3, taken from reference TRBV15 and TRBJ2-7): DAMVIQNPRYQVTQFGKPVTLSCSQTLNHNVMYWYQQKSSQAPKLLFHYYDKDFNNEADTPDNFQSRRPNTSFCFLDIRSPGLGDTAMYLCATSTPGQTYEQYFGPGTRLTVT.

The chain joins TRBV6-1 to TRBJ2-1, with TRBD2 identical over 8 bases. Germline trimming cut 6 bases from V and 4 bases from J; bases unmatched to any gene: 11. The germline V gene has CDR1 MNHNS and CDR2 SASEGT. There are 16 residues in the CDR3. CDR3 coding DNA: TGTGCCAGCAGAGCTAGACGGGAGGGGGTTTACAATGAGCAGTTCTTC. As protein: CASRARREGVYNEQFF.

This clonotype was counted ten times or more. This sequence joins TRBV13 and TRBJ2-7, with TRBD1 matching over 7 bases. The V gene end was trimmed by 5 bases and the J gene end by 1 base; junction bases not matched to a gene: 5. Germline CDR1 and CDR2: PRHDT and FYEKMQ (reference sequence). The CDR3 loop spans 14 amino acids. CDR3 in amino acids: CASSARQGSYEQYF. As DNA, the CDR3 is TGTGCCAGCAGCGCCCGACAGGGTTCCTACGAGCAGTACTTC.

This clonotype was observed many times. The chain has TRBV14 and TRBJ2-5; a possible D gene is TRBD1 (5 bases). The CDR3 runs to 15 residues. CDR1 is SGHDN, CDR2 FVKESK, per germline. Trimming removed 0 bases from V and 3 bases from J, with 11 bases in between. Here the CDR3 DNA reads TGTGCCAGCAGCCAAGAACCCACAGGAAAAGAGACCCAGTACTTC. The encoded protein is CASSQEPTGKETQYF.

This clonotype was seen a few times. With a much larger clone just one base away, this may be a read error. This sequence joins TRBV25-1 and TRBJ2-7, with a possible D match to TRBD2 (6 bases). CDR1 is MGHDK, CDR2 SYGVNS, per germline. CDR3 length: 11 amino acids. In nucleotides, the CDR3 is TGTGCCAGCAGTAGCGGGTACGAGCGGTACTTC. This encodes CASSSGYERYF.